Shown below are 18 T cell receptor beta chains from a single sample sequenced in a study of CD8+CD57+ T cells in acquired aplastic anemia. Using genomic DNA as the template, TCR beta VDJ and CDR3 profiling was carried out. TCRdb reprocessed the reads via MiXCR and lists one record per CDR3 protein. This table holds some 170,000 distinct CDR3 sequences, 40% to 50% found once. Patients selected for sequencing had displayed CD8+CD57+ cell expansion by flow cytometry. The specimen sequenced was sorted CD4+, CD8+, or CD8+CD57+ T cells (not recorded which) from PBMCs. Source of these receptors: a human donor with aplastic anemia.

Ten or more counts support this clonotype. V gene TRBV5-1 combines with J gene TRBJ1-4; D ambiguous. V lost 0 bases and J lost 0, with 9 bases in between. This CDR3 has 16 residues. CDR1 is SGHRS and CDR2 is YFSETQ in the germline V gene. This chain's CDR3 is CASSLGQLATNEKLFF. DNA for the CDR3: TGCGCCAGCAGCTTGGGGCAGCTGGCAACTAATGAAAAACTGTTTTTT.

As regards this clonotype: Possible read error: a much larger clone is one base away. This sequence joins TRBV14 and TRBJ1-1; 10 positions match TRBD1. The V gene's germline CDR1 is SGHDN and CDR2 FVKESK. This CDR3 region has 17 residues. J lost 0 bases, V lost 8 bases, and 12 bases had no gene match. The CDR3 is CASVGRDRGAVNTEAFF. The CDR3 DNA follows: TGTGCCAGCGTCGGGCGGGACAGGGGAGCAGTGAACACTGAAGCTTTCTTT.

The chain uses TRBV7-3 and TRBJ2-5, with a tentative D call TRBD1 (5 bases). The germline CDR1 and CDR2 sequences are SGHTA and FQGTGA. Trimming left V 0 bases short and J 3 bases short, with 5 bases between. This CDR3 is 13 amino acids long. CDR3 sequence reads: CASSLTREETQYF. In nucleotides, the CDR3 is TGTGCCAGCAGCTTAACCAGGGAAGAGACCCAGTACTTC.

Ten or more counts support this clonotype. The chain couples TRBV5-1 to TRBJ2-2; no definite D call. This CDR3 is built from 14 residues. The germline V gene encodes CDR1 SGHRS and CDR2 YFSETQ. V lost 4 bases to trimming and J lost 4 bases, with 11 bases between them. The CDR3 spells CASSPTTATGELFF. In DNA, the CDR3 is TGCGCCAGCAGCCCCACGACTGCCACCGGGGAGCTGTTTTTT.

The rearrangement links TRBV29-1 to TRBJ2-7; either TRBD1 or TRBD2 may supply D (5 bases each). Germline loops: CDR1 SQVTM, CDR2 ANQGSEA. The CDR3 loop spans 17 amino acids. V was shortened by 3 bases and J by 3 bases, with 24 bases between the two germline ends. CDR3 DNA: TGCAGCGTTGACCCCCGGTTCTTCTCCAGGGACGGCTACGAGCAGTACTTC. This codes for CSVDPRFFSRDGYEQYF.

This clonotype was detected many times. This chain links TRBV12-5 with TRBJ2-7; 7 positions match TRBD2. The CDR3 extends over 13 amino acids. The germline V gene has CDR1 LGHNT and CDR2 FRNRAP. Germline trimming cut 9 bases from V and 0 bases from J; bases unmatched to any gene: 5. CDR3 in DNA: TGTGCTAGCCTAGGGGACTACTCCTACGAGCAGTACTTC. Its translation: CASLGDYSYEQYF.

Of note for this clonotype: The junction differs from germline at one of its ends, possibly a read error. The rearrangement uses TRBV7-4 and TRBJ1-2; D is undetermined. Germline V CDR1 and CDR2: SGHVT, SQSDAQ. The CDR3 length is 12 residues. CDR3 sequence reads: CASSLGLYGYTF. The CDR3 region has the DNA TGTGCCAGCAGTTTAGGCCTCTATGGCTACACCTTC.

The chain couples TRBV19 to TRBJ2-7; 8 nucleotides align to TRBD1. V shed 2 bases, J shed 6 bases, and the junction held 3 bases outside the gene matches. Germline loops: CDR1 LNHDA, CDR2 SQIVND (reference sequence). This CDR3 is built from 13 residues. The CDR3 spells CASSIQGAGEQYF. CDR3 nucleotides: TGTGCCAGTAGTATACAGGGGGCAGGCGAGCAGTACTTC.

CDR3 loop: CATSRDVKGGKDEQYF. The CDR3 coding sequence is TGTGCCACCAGCAGAGATGTCAAGGGGGGCAAGGACGAGCAGTACTTC. The chain is built from TRBV15 and TRBJ2-7; the D gene could be TRBD1 or TRBD2 (6 bases each). Trimming shortened V by 0 bases and J by 5 bases, and 17 bases separated the two germline ends. The CDR3 loop spans 16 amino acids. Germline V gene lookup returns CDR1 LNHNV and CDR2 YYDKDF (reference sequence).

The rearrangement links TRBV6-1 to TRBJ2-7, with D tentatively TRBD1 or TRBD2 (6 bases each). V lost 7 bases, J lost 1 base, and 17 bases lay in between. The CDR3 consists of 15 residues. Germline-derived CDR1 and CDR2 are MNHNS and SASEGT. CDR3: CASNLNGGTSYEQYF. The DNA for the CDR3 is TGTGCCAGCAACTTGAACGGGGGCACTTCCTACGAGCAGTACTTC.

In its sample, this clonotype was seen many times. V gene TRBV4-1 combines with J gene TRBJ1-2; 10 bases are a match to TRBD1. Germline CDR1 is MGHRA and CDR2 is YSYEKL. The CDR3 totals 18 residues. J gave up 6 bases and V 5 bases, and 18 bases lay outside the gene matches. CDR3 residues: CASSAHLSGDRGRNGYTF. In DNA form, the CDR3 reads TGCGCCAGCAGCGCCCACCTGAGCGGGGACAGGGGCAGGAATGGCTACACCTTC.

The chain links TRBV7-6 to TRBJ2-1, with 12 nucleotides matching TRBD2. The germline gives CDR1 SGHVS, CDR2 FNYEAQ. The length of the CDR3 is 17 residues. Trimming took 2 bases from V and 8 from J; bases not matched to a gene: 10. CDR3: CASSLPRLAGEGHEQFF. The DNA for the CDR3 is TGTGCCAGCAGCTTACCCCGACTAGCGGGAGAGGGGCATGAGCAGTTCTTC.

This clonotype was recorded many times. The chain has TRBV7-8 and TRBJ2-3; 12 bases fit TRBD2. V shed 5 bases, J shed 1 base, and the junction held 4 bases outside the gene matches. The CDR3 is made up of 16 amino acids. CDR1 SGHVS and CDR2 FQNEAQ come from the germline V gene. The CDR3 DNA reads as TGTGCCAGCAGCCAGAGGACTAGCGGGGGCACAGATACGCAGTATTTT. Residues: CASSQRTSGGTDTQYF. Variable domain in full (rest from reference TRBV7-8 and TRBJ2-3): GAGVSQSPRYKVAKRGQDVALRCDPISGHVSLFWYQQALGQGPEFLTYFQNEAQLDKSGLPSDRFFAERPEGSVSTLKIQRTQQEDSAVYLCASSQRTSGGTDTQYFGPGTRLTVL.

This chain uses TRBV29-1 with TRBJ2-7, with no clear D. CDR1 is SQVTM, CDR2 ANQGSEA, per germline. This CDR3 region has 13 residues. Deletions cut 4 bases from V and 2 bases from J, with 12 bases between. CDR3 nucleotides: TGCAGCGTTGGGGAAGAAGGCGCCTACGAGCAGTACTTC. Protein sequence: CSVGEEGAYEQYF.

In its sample, this clonotype was seen many times. This chain links TRBV3-1 with TRBJ1-5; TRBD1 agrees at 9 bases. The J segment lost 5 bases and the V segment lost 5 bases, leaving 4 bases of the junction unmatched. Looked up from germline, CDR1 is LGHDT and CDR2 is YNNKEL (reference sequence). This CDR3 spans 14 amino acids. The CDR3 nucleotides are TGTGCCAGCAGCGGACAGGGGAGGGATCAGCCCCAGCATTTT. Translating it yields CASSGQGRDQPQHF.

The J gene is TRBJ2-3, the V gene TRBV11-2, with D maybe TRBD2 (5 bases). The CDR3 runs to 15 residues. The V gene lost 2 bases and the J gene lost 5 bases, with 14 bases spanning the gap. Germline V gene sequence: CDR1 SGHAT, CDR2 FQNNGV. CDR3 bases: TGTGCCAGCAGCTTATGGGTGGGAGCCATAGATACGCAGTATTTT. Its translation: CASSLWVGAIDTQYF.

This sequence joins TRBV28 and TRBJ2-1; D uncertain. CDR3 length: 12 amino acids. V shed 5 bases and J shed 6 bases, with 8 bases lying between them. CDR1 MDHEN and CDR2 SYDVKM come from the germline V gene. Here the CDR3 DNA reads TGTGCCAGCAGTGGAGCTGTCAATGAGCAGTTCTTC. Its protein product is CASSGAVNEQFF.

The rearrangement joins TRBV20-1 to TRBJ2-3, with 8 nucleotides matching TRBD2. CDR3 length: 15 residues. With V trimmed by 5 bases and J by 2 bases, 9 bases remained unmatched. Germline V gene sequence: CDR1 DFQATT, CDR2 SNEGSKA (reference sequence). The CDR3 bases are TGCAGTGCTCGACACGCGGGGGGCCCCACAGATACGCAGTATTTT. Translation: CSARHAGGPTDTQYF.